This T cell receptor beta chain appears in the sequencing data of a study of tumor-infiltrating lymphocytes in primary liver carcinoma listed by TCRdb under 2017. In the study overall: The five patients, three men and two women aged 30 to 69 years, had hepatocellular carcinoma (four) or combined HCC and intrahepatic cholangiocarcinoma (one). Tumors of the five patients were stage T1-T3 N0M0 with maximum diameters of roughly 4.2 to 11 cm. Each sample produced about 3.5 to 8 million productive TCRbeta reads, and read depth showed no significant difference between tissue types. The study combined TCRbeta repertoire sequencing, expression microarrays and whole-exome sequencing across five regions of each liver tumor, with adjacent normal tissue and blood. A total of 35 specimens from 5 patients underwent TCRbeta repertoire sequencing, comprising about 25 tumor regions, 5 adjacent noncancerous liver tissues and 5 peripheral blood samples. To link TCRbeta repertoire diversity with the local molecular phenotype, the approximately 23 tumor region samples were profiled using Agilent mRNA microarrays. Repertoires from technical replicates were highly reproducible, with mean shared-clone rates about 0.9 and correlation coefficients above 0.95.

Without any cell sorting, total RNA and DNA were extracted together from roughly 21-30 mg of bulk tissue using the AllPrep DNA/RNA mini kit. Between November 2015 and 2016, about 5 patients in China with histopathologically diagnosed primary liver carcinoma had surgical resection. At the time of sampling, the patients were treatment-naive and had chronic HBV infection. Each tumor was sampled at five spatially separated regions: the tumor centre plus the superior, inferior, left-lateral and right-lateral poles. Histological examination found more than 90% viable tumor cells in every tumor sample. Pieces of fresh tumor and adjacent tissue were cut in half, with one half kept in RNAlater at -80 degrees C and the other half sent for histology. Using a constant-region primer and ProtoScript II reverse transcriptase, TCRbeta-specific cDNA was reverse-transcribed from about 0.45 ug total RNA. The TCRbeta libraries were prepared through three rounds of nested multiplex PCR following a slightly modified ARM-PCR procedure. Multiplex TRBV1-TRBV30 forward primers and a Cbeta reverse primer were used in the first two PCR rounds, each of which was run for around 9 cycles. A final 25-cycle PCR with Deep VentR polymerase added sample barcodes and Illumina adapters. Before sequencing, amplicons of 200-500 bp were purified from gel using a QIAquick gel extraction kit. An Illumina HiSeq 2500 was used to sequence the TCRbeta amplicons with 250-bp paired-end reads. On the study's bioinformatics: Quality trimming of reads was performed with Trimmomatic v0.33, and paired reads were merged with FLASH v1.2.11 so that full CDR3 sequences could be recovered. V, D and J germline segments were assigned to the rearranged TCRbeta sequences by MiGEC v1.2.1b. VDJtools v1.0.0 computed clonotype statistics and Shannon-Wiener diversity indices. To cut down on sampling bias, every analysis after diversity analysis relied on just the 250 most abundant clonotypes from each sample. TCRdb passed the public sequencing reads through fastp at Q25 and MiXCR, retaining productive beta sequences. Duplicate CDR3 protein sequences are folded into a single record with the most common DNA and genes. None of the V and J calls come from the authors' own analysis; TCRdb made them. The sample yields approximately 110,000 distinct CDR3 sequences; roughly 80% were counted once. The ten most abundant clones make up about 20% of the sample.

What the research found in general, with its limitations: Repertoire overlap was higher between tumor regions (mean roughly 36%) than tumor-adjacent (approximately 17%) or tumor-blood (approximately 15%) pairs, consistent with antigen-driven expansion. Because sequencing covered only the TCR beta chain and unpaired alpha chains were not captured, true repertoire diversity is likely underestimated. A significantly larger repertoire fraction was made up by the top 250 clones in tumors than in blood (p = 0.039). Because the samples were bulk and unsorted, CD4+ and CD8+ T cell repertoires could not be compared. With just a handful of patients in the study, the authors point out that the findings should be validated in a larger study. Only roughly 7-25% of top clones appeared in all five regions of a tumor, which suggests that tumor-infiltrating T cells are spatially heterogeneous.

Reading from cysteine to phenylalanine, the CDR3 counts 16 amino acids. CDR3 DNA only is kept here, 48 bases in frame from base 1. CDR1 and CDR2, per the germline V gene, are SGHTA and FQGTGA. A few counts support this clonotype. Its specific antigen is unknown. At one of its ends the junction is not consistent with the germline gene, which may arise from a read error. The sample consisted of liver tumor tissue from sampling region 3. The sample's cell subset or site, from its label and the paper: tumor region T3, left-lateral pole. The TCR originated in a man between 35 and 55 years old with primary liver carcinoma and hepatitis B virus infection. This sequence uses TRBV7-3 and TRBJ2-5; a tentative D match to TRBD2 spans 5 bases. The CDR3 protein sequence reads: CASSLTGSSLQETQCF. The nucleotide sequence is TGTGCCAGCAGCTTAACTGGGAGCTCCCTCCAAGAGACCCAGTGCTTC.